The 24 T cell receptor beta chains below come from one sample, sequenced in a study of OX40 agonist ivuxolimab in advanced cancers. Assay: immunoSEQ multiplex PCR; the TCRdb copy retains only in-frame clones and omits some. The data contain 40,000 to 55,000 clones, approximately 85% of them singletons. Source: CD4+ or CD8+ T cells sorted from blood, taken in a trial of the OX40 agonist ivuxolimab. The receptor source for this set is an adult with an advanced solid tumor such as melanoma, head and neck, liver or kidney cancer.

The V and J genes are TRBV6-1 and TRBJ2-2; no clear D. The ends were cut back, 2 bases at V and 5 bases at J, with 9 bases in the middle. Germline V lookup: CDR1 MNHNS, CDR2 SASEGT. The CDR3 length is 14 residues. This CDR3 reads CASSEFASTGELFF. The CDR3 DNA follows: TGTGCCAGCAGTGAATTTGCCAGTACCGGGGAGCTGTTTTTT.

The rearrangement uses TRBV27 and TRBJ1-6; weak D call: TRBD1 (5 bases). Germline V CDR1 and CDR2: MNHEY, SMNVEV (reference sequence). This CDR3 has 13 amino acids. V dropped 6 bases and J dropped 4 bases, with 7 bases sitting between them. Written as DNA, the CDR3 is TGTGCCAGCAGGGGGCAGTATAATTCACCCCTCCACTTT. It is translated as CASRGQYNSPLHF.

V and J are TRBV28 and TRBJ2-2; D is unresolved. Germline CDR1 reads MDHEN; CDR2 reads SYDVKM. The CDR3 is 13 residues long. Trimming cost V 8 bases and J 2 bases, with 9 bases left between them. CDR3 sequence reads: CASCYTNTGELFF. The CDR3 DNA reads TGTGCCAGCTGTTATACAAACACCGGGGAGCTGTTTTTT.

The V and J genes are TRBV4-1 and TRBJ2-5; D unclear. There are 11 residues in the CDR3. The germline gives CDR1 MGHRA, CDR2 YSYEKL. Trimming cost V 0 bases and J 13 bases, with 9 bases left between them. This CDR3 is CASSQDPSPYF. CDR3 DNA sequence: TGCGCCAGCAGCCAAGATCCCTCCCCGTACTTC.

The genes are TRBV11-3 and TRBJ2-1, with D perhaps TRBD1 (6 bases). Germline CDR1 SGHNT, CDR2 YENEEA. The CDR3 length is 17 residues. V shed 1 base and J shed 9 bases, with 22 bases lying between them. The DNA of the CDR3 is TGTGCCAGCAGCTTAGCTCAGGGACATAGAAGCCGTGCTGAGCAGTTCTTC. Amino acid sequence: CASSLAQGHRSRAEQFF. Filled out from reference TRBV11-3 and TRBJ2-1, the complete variable domain reads EAGVVQSPRYKIIEKKQPVAFWCNPISGHNTLYWYLQNLGQGPELLIRYENEEAVDDSQLPKDRFSAERLKGVDSTLKIQPAELGDSAVYLCASSLAQGHRSRAEQFFGPGTRLTVL.

V and J are TRBV14 and TRBJ2-5; 8 bases are shared with TRBD1. V was pared by 4 bases and J by 5 bases, with 9 bases of the junction left unmatched. The CDR3 runs to 15 residues. Germline loops: CDR1 SGHDN, CDR2 FVKESK. The CDR3 region has the DNA TGTGCCAGCAGCCCAGGGGGCTCGGTATTGGAGACCCAGTACTTC. It translates to CASSPGGSVLETQYF.

The chain links TRBV7-9 to TRBJ1-4; D is undetermined. The CDR3 length is 13 residues. The ends were cut back, 1 base at V and 4 bases at J, with 4 bases in the middle. Germline V gene data show CDR1 as SEHNR and CDR2 as FQNEAQ (reference sequence). CDR3 DNA sequence: TGTGCCAGCAGCTTAGTAATTAATGAAAAACTGTTTTTT. Its protein is CASSLVINEKLFF. Based on the CDR3 plus reference TRBV7-9 and TRBJ1-4, the full variable domain is DTGVSQNPRHKITKRGQNVTFRCDPISEHNRLYWYRQTLGQGPEFLTYFQNEAQLEKSRLLSDRFSAERPKGSFSTLEIQRTEQGDSAMYLCASSLVINEKLFFGSGTQLSVL.

The chain combines TRBV9 with TRBJ2-2; D is possibly TRBD1 or TRBD2 (5 bases each). The CDR3 covers 16 residues. In germline, CDR1 is SGDLS, CDR2 YYNGEE. Trimming took off 1 base at V and 1 base at J, with 11 bases between the two ends. The CDR3 spells CASSVLGDGNTGELFF. In DNA, the CDR3 is TGTGCCAGCAGCGTACTTGGGGACGGGAACACCGGGGAGCTGTTTTTT.

The rearrangement joins TRBV28 to TRBJ2-5, with 9 bases aligning to TRBD1. CDR1 is MDHEN and CDR2 is SYDVKM in the germline V gene. CDR3 size: 17 residues. The ends lost 7 bases at V and 5 bases at J; junction bases unmatched: 17. CDR3: CASTPRGTGYRGETQYF. For the CDR3, the DNA is TGTGCCAGCACCCCGCGAGGGACAGGGTATCGGGGGGAGACCCAGTACTTC.

This chain links TRBV7-2 with TRBJ2-5; 9 bases are a match to TRBD2. The germline V gene encodes CDR1 SGHTA and CDR2 FQGNSA. With 8 bases clipped from V and 0 bases from J, the junction kept 10 bases outside the gene matches. The CDR3 has 16 amino acids. The CDR3 is CASRQGSGGYQETQYF. The CDR3 DNA sequence: TGTGCCAGCCGGCAGGGCAGCGGGGGGTACCAAGAGACCCAGTACTTC.

The chain joins TRBV6-5 to TRBJ1-1; 8 positions match TRBD1. CDR1 is MNHEY, CDR2 SVGAGI, per germline. V was pared by 4 bases and J by 1 base, with 5 bases of the junction left unmatched. The CDR3 has 15 residues. The DNA for the CDR3 is TGTGCCAGCAGTTTCGACAGGGGATGGAACACTGAAGCTTTCTTT. As protein: CASSFDRGWNTEAFF.

The rearrangement uses TRBV28 and TRBJ2-1; 9 bases align to TRBD2. Germline CDR1 and CDR2: MDHEN and SYDVKM. The CDR3 runs to 16 residues. V gave up 5 bases and J gave up 0 bases; unmatched junction bases: 5. The chain's CDR3 is CASSPSGGSSYNEQFF. CDR3 nucleotide sequence: TGTGCCAGCAGTCCGAGCGGGGGGAGCTCCTACAATGAGCAGTTCTTC.

This chain uses TRBV5-1 with TRBJ1-1; D is uncertain. Germline CDR1 SGHRS, CDR2 YFSETQ. The CDR3 has 14 amino acids. V gave up 1 base and J gave up 0 bases, with 7 bases separating them. For the CDR3, the DNA is TGCGCCAGCAGCTTGTTCGACATGAACACTGAAGCTTTCTTT. Translated: CASSLFDMNTEAFF.

The chain is built from TRBV5-1 and TRBJ1-5, with TRBD1 as a possible D gene (6 bases). Germline V lookup: CDR1 SGHRS, CDR2 YFSETQ. Trimming left V 0 bases short and J 7 bases short, with 14 bases between. The CDR3 totals 15 residues. The CDR3 DNA reads TGCGCCAGCAGCTTGGGTTCAGGGGTAGAGCAGCCCCAGCATTTT. Protein: CASSLGSGVEQPQHF.

The chain couples TRBV28 to TRBJ2-7, with TRBD1 matching over 9 bases. V was clipped by 5 bases and J by 4 bases; unmatched bases: 9. CDR3 size: 15 residues. Germline V gene sequence: CDR1 MDHEN, CDR2 SYDVKM. The CDR3 is CASSRSGTGKYEQYF. Here the CDR3 DNA reads TGTGCCAGCAGTCGATCCGGGACAGGGAAGTACGAGCAGTACTTC.

The rearrangement uses TRBV7-6 and TRBJ2-2, with 10 nucleotides matching TRBD1. The CDR3 totals 13 residues. CDR1 and CDR2 from the germline V gene are SGHVS and FNYEAQ. J gave up 11 bases and V 5 bases, and 5 bases lay outside the gene matches. The chain's CDR3 is CASSRTGGRELFF. CDR3 DNA: TGTGCCAGCAGCCGGACAGGGGGACGCGAGCTGTTTTTT.

The rearrangement links TRBV19 to TRBJ1-5; 7 nucleotides line up with TRBD1. J lost 1 base, V lost 7 bases, and 7 bases had no gene match. Germline V gives CDR1 LNHDA, CDR2 SQIVND (reference sequence). CDR3 length equals 15 residues. In nucleotides, the CDR3 is TGTGCCAGTACCCGGACAGGCGGGAGCAATCAGCCCCAGCATTTT. Its protein is CASTRTGGSNQPQHF. The variable domain in full, with the rest retrieved from reference TRBV19 and TRBJ1-5, is DGGITQSPKYLFRKEGQNVTLSCEQNLNHDAMYWYRQDPGQGLRLIYYSQIVNDFQKGDIAEGYSVSREKKESFPLTVTSAQKNPTAFYLCASTRTGGSNQPQHFGDGTRLSIL.

The chain is built from TRBV28 and TRBJ2-7; tentative D call: TRBD1 (5 bases). The CDR3 extends over 13 amino acids. Trimming removed 8 bases from V and 2 bases from J, with 13 bases in between. CDR1 and CDR2 (germline): MDHEN, SYDVKM. DNA for the CDR3: TGTGCCAGCGGGGCGCACGGAACCTACGAGCAGTACTTC. This encodes CASGAHGTYEQYF. Based on the CDR3 plus reference TRBV28 and TRBJ2-7, the full variable domain is DVKVTQSSRYLVKRTGEKVFLECVQDMDHENMFWYRQDPGLGLRLIYFSYDVKMKEKGDIPEGYSVSREKKERFSLILESASTNQTSMYLCASGAHGTYEQYFGPGTRLTVT.

V and J are TRBV5-5 and TRBJ2-7; tentative D call: TRBD1 (6 bases). The V gene's germline CDR1 is SGHKS and CDR2 YYEKEE (reference sequence). V gave up 3 bases and J gave up 2 bases, with 15 bases separating them. This CDR3 region has 15 residues. The CDR3 protein is CASSSSDRLTYEQYF. The CDR3 DNA sequence: TGTGCCAGCAGCTCCAGTGACAGGCTTACCTACGAGCAGTACTTC.

This chain joins TRBV28 and TRBJ2-5; 9 bases match TRBD2. Germline V CDR1 and CDR2: MDHEN, SYDVKM. There are 17 residues in the CDR3. J was trimmed by 6 bases and V by 3 bases; bases with no gene match: 14. CDR3 nucleotide sequence: TGTGCCAGCAGTTTTGATTGGGGTAGCGGGAGAGTTCAGACCCAGTACTTC. It specifies CASSFDWGSGRVQTQYF.

The CDR3 DNA sequence: TGTGCCAGTAGGCACCTTGGGGACGCCTATGGCTACACCTTC. Amino acid sequence: CASRHLGDAYGYTF. This chain joins TRBV19 and TRBJ1-2, with TRBD1 as a possible D gene (5 bases). CDR3 length: 14 amino acids. The V gene's germline CDR1 is LNHDA and CDR2 SQIVND (reference sequence). V shed 6 bases and J shed 4 bases, with 15 bases lying between them.

J is TRBJ2-2 and V is TRBV19; 7 nucleotides line up with TRBD2. With V trimmed by 7 bases and J by 4 bases, 12 bases remained unmatched. Germline lookup yields CDR1 LNHDA and CDR2 SQIVND (reference sequence). This CDR3 spans 16 amino acids. CDR3 in DNA: TGTGCCAGTAACCGGAACTCGGGGGGACCCACCGGGGAGCTGTTTTTT. It translates to CASNRNSGGPTGELFF.

J is TRBJ2-1 and V is TRBV5-4; 9 bases are a match to TRBD2. Germline V lookup: CDR1 SGHNT, CDR2 YYREEE (reference sequence). V gave up 3 bases and J gave up 6 bases; unmatched junction bases: 7. This CDR3 spans 15 amino acids. The chain's CDR3 is CASSSGTSSSNEQFF. Written as DNA, the CDR3 is TGTGCCAGCAGCTCCGGGACTAGCTCGTCCAATGAGCAGTTCTTC.

This clone has just one count. The chain couples TRBV4-1 to TRBJ1-2, with a tentative D call TRBD1 (5 bases). V shed 0 bases and J shed 0 bases, with 11 bases lying between them. The CDR3 has 16 residues. Germline CDR1 and CDR2: MGHRA and YSYEKL. The DNA for the CDR3 is TGCGCCAGCAGCCAAGATGTGGACATCCCTAACTATGGCTACACCTTC. Protein: CASSQDVDIPNYGYTF.